A single sample is the source of the 2 T cell receptor beta chains below, sequenced in a study of Ad26.COV2.S vaccination and SARS-CoV-2 variants. The protocol was immunoSEQ multiplex PCR, while the TCRdb copy is restricted to in-frame clones and leaves out a portion. The table records about 400,000 clones, 89% of them present only once. Treatment here: some 19 received Ad26.COV2.S at low or high dose, single or two shots; several received placebo; per-sample allocation not given. All samples were drawn on day 63, counting from the first vaccine or placebo injection. Sequencing used peripheral blood, obtained in a trial of Ad26.COV2.S vaccine versus placebo. The receptors shown here come from a person aged 18 to 65 who received the Ad26.COV2.S COVID-19 vaccine or a placebo.

The CDR3 is CASTKLGTGHDGYTF. The CDR3 nucleotides are TGTGCCAGCACGAAACTAGGGACAGGGCATGATGGCTACACCTTC. The rearrangement links TRBV11-2 to TRBJ1-2, with TRBD1 identical over 9 bases. After removal of 7 bases from V and 6 bases from J, the junction contained 12 bases not matched to a gene. Germline V lookup: CDR1 SGHAT, CDR2 FQNNGV. The CDR3 contains 15 residues.

This chain links TRBV2 with TRBJ1-4; D remains unclear. Trimming pared 3 bases from V and 8 bases from J, leaving 22 bases between. CDR1 and CDR2 from the germline V gene are SNHLY and FYNNEI. The CDR3 length is 17 residues. The DNA for the CDR3 is TGTGCCAGCAGTGACGCCGTATGGGAGCAGGCGTCCGAAAAACTGTTTTTT. This translates into CASSDAVWEQASEKLFF.